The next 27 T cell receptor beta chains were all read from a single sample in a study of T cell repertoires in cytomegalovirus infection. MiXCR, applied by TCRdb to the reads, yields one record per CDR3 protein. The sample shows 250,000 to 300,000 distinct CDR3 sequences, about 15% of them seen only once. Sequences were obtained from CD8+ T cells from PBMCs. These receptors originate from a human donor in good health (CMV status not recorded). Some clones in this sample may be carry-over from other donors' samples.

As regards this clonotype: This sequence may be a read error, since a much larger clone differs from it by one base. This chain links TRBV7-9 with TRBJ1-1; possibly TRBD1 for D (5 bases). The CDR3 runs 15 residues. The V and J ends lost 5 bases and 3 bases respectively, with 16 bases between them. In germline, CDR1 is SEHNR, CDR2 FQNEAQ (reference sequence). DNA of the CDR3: TGTGCCAGCAGCATAGGGCAGGGCGCATACACTGAAGCTTTCTTT. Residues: CASSIGQGAYTEAFF.

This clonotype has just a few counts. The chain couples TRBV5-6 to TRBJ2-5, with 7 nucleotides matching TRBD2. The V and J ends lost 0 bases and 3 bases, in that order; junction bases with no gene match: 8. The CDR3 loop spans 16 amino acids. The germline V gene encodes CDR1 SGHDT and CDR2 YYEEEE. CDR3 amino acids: CASSLVGLGLKETQYF. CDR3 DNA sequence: TGTGCCAGCAGCTTGGTTGGACTAGGATTGAAAGAGACCCAGTACTTC.

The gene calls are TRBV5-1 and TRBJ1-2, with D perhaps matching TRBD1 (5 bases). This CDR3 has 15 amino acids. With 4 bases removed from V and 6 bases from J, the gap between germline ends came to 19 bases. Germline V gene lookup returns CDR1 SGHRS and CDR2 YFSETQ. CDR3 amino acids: CASSARQPSSDGYTF. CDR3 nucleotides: TGCGCCAGCAGCGCCCGACAGCCGTCGAGCGATGGCTACACCTTC.

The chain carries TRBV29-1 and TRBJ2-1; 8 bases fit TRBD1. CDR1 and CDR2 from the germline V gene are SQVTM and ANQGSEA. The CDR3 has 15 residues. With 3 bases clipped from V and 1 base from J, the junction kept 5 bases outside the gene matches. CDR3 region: CSVETGEKSYNEQFF. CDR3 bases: TGCAGCGTTGAGACAGGGGAAAAATCCTACAATGAGCAGTTCTTC.

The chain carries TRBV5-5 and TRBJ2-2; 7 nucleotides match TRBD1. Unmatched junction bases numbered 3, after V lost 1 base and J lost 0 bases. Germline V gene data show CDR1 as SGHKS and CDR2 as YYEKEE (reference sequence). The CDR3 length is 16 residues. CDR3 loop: CASSLRGQTNTGELFF. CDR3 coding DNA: TGTGCCAGCAGCTTGAGGGGGCAAACGAACACCGGGGAGCTGTTTTTT.

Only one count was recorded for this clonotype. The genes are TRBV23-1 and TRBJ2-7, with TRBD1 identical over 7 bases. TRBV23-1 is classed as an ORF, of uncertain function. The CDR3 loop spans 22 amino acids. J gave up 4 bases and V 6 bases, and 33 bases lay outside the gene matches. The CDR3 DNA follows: TGCGCCAGCAGCCGCCCCCCCAATCTAGCAAGTTTCGGGACAGCAAAAGTTTACGAGCAGTACTTC. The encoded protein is CASSRPPNLASFGTAKVYEQYF.

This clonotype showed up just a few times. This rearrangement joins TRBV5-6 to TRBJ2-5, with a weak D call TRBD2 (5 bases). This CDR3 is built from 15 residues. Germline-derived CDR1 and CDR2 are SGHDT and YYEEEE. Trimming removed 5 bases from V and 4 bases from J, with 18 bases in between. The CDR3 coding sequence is TGTGCCAGCAGTCCATCCCCCCGGGGTCCAGAGACCCAGTACTTC. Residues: CASSPSPRGPETQYF.

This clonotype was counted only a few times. This chain's CDR3 is CASSPQPGPNQPQHF. CDR3 sequence (DNA): TGTGCCAGCAGTCCCCAACCGGGACCCAATCAGCCCCAGCATTTT. The chain combines TRBV6-2 or TRBV6-3 with TRBJ1-5; the D gene is possibly TRBD1 (5 bases). Germline loops: CDR1 MNHEY, CDR2 SVGEGT. The CDR3 runs to 15 residues. Trimming left V 5 bases short and J 3 bases short, with 14 bases between.

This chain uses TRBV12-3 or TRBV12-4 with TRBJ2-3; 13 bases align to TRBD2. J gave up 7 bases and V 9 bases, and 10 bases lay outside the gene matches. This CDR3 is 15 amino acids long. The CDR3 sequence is CASEGTSGAINTQYF. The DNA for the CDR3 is TGTGCCAGTGAAGGGACTAGCGGGGCGATCAATACGCAGTATTTT.

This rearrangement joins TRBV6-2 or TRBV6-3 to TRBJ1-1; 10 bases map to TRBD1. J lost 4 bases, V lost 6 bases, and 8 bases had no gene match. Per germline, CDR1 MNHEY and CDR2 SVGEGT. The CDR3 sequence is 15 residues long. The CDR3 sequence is CASRDRGLFGTEAFF. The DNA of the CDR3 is TGTGCCAGCAGAGACAGGGGGCTGTTTGGCACTGAAGCTTTCTTT.

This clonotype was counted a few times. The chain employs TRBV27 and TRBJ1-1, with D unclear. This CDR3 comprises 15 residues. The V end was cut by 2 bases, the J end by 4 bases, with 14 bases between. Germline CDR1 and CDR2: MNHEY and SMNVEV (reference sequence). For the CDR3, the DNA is TGTGCCAGCAGTTTAGTGAGGGTCTCGGGCACTGAAGCTTTCTTT. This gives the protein CASSLVRVSGTEAFF.

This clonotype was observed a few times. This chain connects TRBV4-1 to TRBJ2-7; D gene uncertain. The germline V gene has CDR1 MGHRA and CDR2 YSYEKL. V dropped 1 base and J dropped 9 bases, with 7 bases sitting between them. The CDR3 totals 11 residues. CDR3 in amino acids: CASSQGDWQYF. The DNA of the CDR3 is TGCGCCAGCAGCCAAGGGGATTGGCAGTACTTC.

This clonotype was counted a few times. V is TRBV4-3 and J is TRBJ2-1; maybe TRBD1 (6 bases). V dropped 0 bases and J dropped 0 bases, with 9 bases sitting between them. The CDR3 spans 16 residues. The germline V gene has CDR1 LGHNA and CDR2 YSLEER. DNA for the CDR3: TGCGCCAGCAGCCAAGATACAGGGACCTCCTACAATGAGCAGTTCTTC. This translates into CASSQDTGTSYNEQFF.

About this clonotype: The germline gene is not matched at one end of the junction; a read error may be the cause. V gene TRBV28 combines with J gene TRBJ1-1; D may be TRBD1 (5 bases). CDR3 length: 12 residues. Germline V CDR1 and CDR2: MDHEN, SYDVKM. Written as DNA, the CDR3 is TGTGCCAGCAGTCCCGGGGGAAGCCGCGGGATCTTT. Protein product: CASSPGGSRGIF.

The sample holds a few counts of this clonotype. The CDR3 spells CSAIKTTGTSGGSRRTDTQYF. DNA for the CDR3: TGCAGTGCTATAAAAACGACCGGGACTAGCGGGGGGTCGCGTCGCACAGATACGCAGTATTTT. V gene TRBV20-1 combines with J gene TRBJ2-3; 15 positions match TRBD2. With 4 bases clipped from V and 1 base from J, the junction kept 18 bases outside the gene matches. CDR1 DFQATT and CDR2 SNEGSKA come from the germline V gene (reference sequence). The CDR3 loop spans 21 amino acids.

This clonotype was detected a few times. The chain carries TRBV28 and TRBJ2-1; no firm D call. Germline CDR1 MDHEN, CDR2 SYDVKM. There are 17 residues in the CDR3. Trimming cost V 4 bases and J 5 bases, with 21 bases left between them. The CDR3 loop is CASSSLPQATINNEQFF. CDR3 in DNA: TGTGCCAGCAGTTCGCTTCCTCAGGCCACGATCAACAATGAGCAGTTCTTC.

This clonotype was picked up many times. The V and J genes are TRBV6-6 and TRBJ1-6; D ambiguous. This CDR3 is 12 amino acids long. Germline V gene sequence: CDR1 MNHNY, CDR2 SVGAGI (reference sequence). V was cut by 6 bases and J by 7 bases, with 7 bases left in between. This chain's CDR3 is CASRARNSPLHF. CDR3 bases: TGTGCCAGCAGAGCGAGGAATTCACCCCTCCACTTT.

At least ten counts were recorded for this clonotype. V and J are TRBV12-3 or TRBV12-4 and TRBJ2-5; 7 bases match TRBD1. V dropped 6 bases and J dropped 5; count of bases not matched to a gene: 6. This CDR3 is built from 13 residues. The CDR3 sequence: CASSDRAGETQYF. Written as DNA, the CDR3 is TGTGCCAGCAGCGACAGGGCGGGCGAGACCCAGTACTTC.

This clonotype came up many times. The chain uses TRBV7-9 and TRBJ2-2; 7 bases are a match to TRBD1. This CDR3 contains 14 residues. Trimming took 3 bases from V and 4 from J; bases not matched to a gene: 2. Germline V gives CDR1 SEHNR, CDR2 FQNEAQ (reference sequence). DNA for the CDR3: TGTGCCAGCAGCTTTTACAGGGGCACCGGGGAGCTGTTTTTT. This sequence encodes CASSFYRGTGELFF. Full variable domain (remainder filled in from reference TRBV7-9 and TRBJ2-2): DTGVSQNPRHKITKRGQNVTFRCDPISEHNRLYWYRQTLGQGPEFLTYFQNEAQLEKSRLLSDRFSAERPKGSFSTLEIQRTEQGDSAMYLCASSFYRGTGELFFGEGSRLTVL.

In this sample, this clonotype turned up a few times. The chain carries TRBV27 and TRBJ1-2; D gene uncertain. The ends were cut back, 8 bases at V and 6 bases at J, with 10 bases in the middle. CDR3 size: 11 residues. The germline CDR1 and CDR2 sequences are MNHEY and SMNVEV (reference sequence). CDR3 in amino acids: CASPPFHGYTF. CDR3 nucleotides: TGTGCCAGCCCGCCCTTCCATGGCTACACCTTC.

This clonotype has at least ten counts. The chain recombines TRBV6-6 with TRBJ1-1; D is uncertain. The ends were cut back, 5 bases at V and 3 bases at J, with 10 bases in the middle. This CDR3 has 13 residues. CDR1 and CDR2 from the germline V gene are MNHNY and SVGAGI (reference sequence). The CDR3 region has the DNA TGTGCCAGCAGTGACCGAGAGTACACTGAAGCTTTCTTT. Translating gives CASSDREYTEAFF.

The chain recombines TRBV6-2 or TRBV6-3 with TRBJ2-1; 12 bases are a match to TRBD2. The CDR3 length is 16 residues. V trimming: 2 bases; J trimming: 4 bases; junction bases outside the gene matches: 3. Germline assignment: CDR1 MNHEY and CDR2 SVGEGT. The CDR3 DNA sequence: TGTGCCAGCAGTTACGGACTAGCGGGGAGGTACAATGAGCAGTTCTTC. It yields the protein CASSYGLAGRYNEQFF.

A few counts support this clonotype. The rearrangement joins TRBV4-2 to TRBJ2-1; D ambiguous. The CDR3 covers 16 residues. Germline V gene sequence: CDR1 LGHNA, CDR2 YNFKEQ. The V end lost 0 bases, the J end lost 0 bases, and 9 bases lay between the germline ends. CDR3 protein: CASSQDRESSYNEQFF. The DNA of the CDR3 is TGTGCCAGCAGCCAAGATAGAGAGAGCTCCTACAATGAGCAGTTCTTC.

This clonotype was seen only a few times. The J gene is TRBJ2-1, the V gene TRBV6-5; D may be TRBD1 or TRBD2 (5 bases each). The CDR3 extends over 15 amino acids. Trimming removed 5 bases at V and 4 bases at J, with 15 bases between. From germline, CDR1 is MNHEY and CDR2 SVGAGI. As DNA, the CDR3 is TGTGCCAGCAGTCCTGGGACCGAAGCGTACAATGAGCAGTTCTTC. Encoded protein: CASSPGTEAYNEQFF.

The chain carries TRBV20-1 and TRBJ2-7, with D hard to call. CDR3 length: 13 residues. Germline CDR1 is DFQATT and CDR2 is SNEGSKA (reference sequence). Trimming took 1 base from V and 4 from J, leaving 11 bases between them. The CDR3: CSARARVGYEQYF. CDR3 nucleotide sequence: TGCAGTGCTAGAGCACGGGTAGGGTACGAGCAGTACTTC.

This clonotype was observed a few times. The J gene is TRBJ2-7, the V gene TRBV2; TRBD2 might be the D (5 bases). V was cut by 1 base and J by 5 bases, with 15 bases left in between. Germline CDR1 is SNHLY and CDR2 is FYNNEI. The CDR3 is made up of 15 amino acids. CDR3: CASSEVFLKGDEQYF. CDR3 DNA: TGTGCCAGCAGTGAAGTTTTTCTAAAGGGAGACGAGCAGTACTTC.

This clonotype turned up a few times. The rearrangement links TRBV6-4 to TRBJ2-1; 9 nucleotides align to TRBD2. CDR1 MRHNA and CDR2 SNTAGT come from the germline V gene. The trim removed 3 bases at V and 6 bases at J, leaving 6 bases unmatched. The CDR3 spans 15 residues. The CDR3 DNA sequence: TGTGCCAGCAGTGAAGGTAGCGGGGGAGTCAATGAGCAGTTCTTC. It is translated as CASSEGSGGVNEQFF.